Each of the 32 T cell receptor delta chains below was sequenced from the same sample in a study of gamma-delta chains in newborns, infants, children. TCRdb re-called the reads using CATT. The profile shows around 1,500 delta-chain clones, around 38% of them singletons. The sequenced sample was blood. These receptors all stem from a child who had a fever.

This chain joins TRDV2 and TRDJ3; D is unresolved. The CDR3 totals 19 residues. Trimming shortened V by 3 bases and J by 0 bases, and 17 bases separated the two germline ends. In germline, CDR1 is GEAIGNYY, CDR2 EKD. In nucleotides, the CDR3 is TGTGCCTGTGACGCTTCGGGTTCACCTTTCTCCTGGGACACCCGACAGATGTTTTTC. This sequence encodes CACDASGSPFSWDTRQMFF.

This clone was seen just once. At one boundary the junction diverges from the germline segment, which might be a read error. The V call is TRDV2, the J call TRDJ1; 11 bases agree with TRDD3. Germline loops: CDR1 GEAIGNYY, CDR2 EKD. This CDR3 is 17 amino acids long. This chain's CDR3 is CACDTVGGGGYDDKPIF. DNA of the CDR3: TGTGCCTGTGACACCGTGGGAGGTGGGGGATACGACGATAAACCCATCTTT.

CDR3 sequence: CACDYLLARGHDKLIF. In DNA form, the CDR3 reads TGTGCCTGTGATTATCTTCTCGCCAGGGGTCACGATAAACTCATCTTT. The rearrangement uses TRDV2 and TRDJ1; D gene uncertain. The length of the CDR3 is 16 residues. CDR1 is GEAIGNYY and CDR2 is EKD in the germline V gene. The germline V and J ends were trimmed by 4 bases and 4 bases, with 21 bases remaining between them.

This clone qualifies as large (0.1 to 1%). Other DNA sequences in this specimen translate into the identical CDR3. The V gene is TRDV2, the J gene TRDJ1, with TRDD3 matching over 10 bases. The CDR3 is 19 residues long. In germline, CDR1 is GEAIGNYY, CDR2 EKD. The J segment lost 0 bases and the V segment lost 0 bases, leaving 12 bases of the junction unmatched. The CDR3 is CACDTLLPKGDTNTDKLIF. The CDR3 coding sequence is TGTGCCTGTGACACCCTCCTTCCTAAGGGGGATACGAACACCGATAAACTCATCTTT.

As concerns this clone: A much larger clone differs from this one at a single base, so this may be a read error. The sample has other DNA sequences that encode this CDR3 too. V gene TRDV2 combines with J gene TRDJ1; TRDD3 agrees at 8 bases. Germline CDR1 reads GEAIGNYY; CDR2 reads EKD. The CDR3 totals 15 residues. DNA of the CDR3: TGTGCCTGTGACGCGCTGGGGGACGACACCGACAAACTCATCTTT. Translation gives CACDALGDDTDKLIF.

The rearrangement uses TRDV2 and TRDJ3; TRDD3 matches 7 bases. Germline V gene data show CDR1 as GEAIGNYY and CDR2 as EKD. This CDR3 comprises 20 residues. J was trimmed by 0 bases and V by 0 bases; bases with no gene match: 10. The CDR3: CACDTEFAGGSSWDTRQMFF. The CDR3 coding sequence is TGTGCCTGTGACACCGAGTTTGCTGGGGGTAGCTCCTGGGACACCCGACAGATGTTTTTC.

This clone turned up a few times. The V and J genes are TRDV2 and TRDJ1; 7 bases agree with TRDD3. V lost 3 bases to trimming and J lost 0 bases; unmatched junction nucleotides: 6. Germline assignment: CDR1 GEAIGNYY and CDR2 EKD. CDR3 size: 15 residues. In DNA, the CDR3 is TGTGCCTGTGACGGTCTGGGGGTCTACACCGATAAACTCATCTTT. It yields the protein CACDGLGVYTDKLIF.

In the case of this clone: Sequence at one end of the junction differs from germline and may be a read error. This chain uses TRDV2 with TRDJ1; 7 bases match TRDD3. Per germline, CDR1 GEAIGNYY and CDR2 EKD. The CDR3 loop spans 14 amino acids. The CDR3 DNA sequence: TGTTCCTGTGACACCGTGGGGGAAGGTGTTGAACTCATCTTT. Amino acids: CSCDTVGEGVELIF.

Comment on this clone: A junction boundary mismatches the germline segment, possibly from a read error. The V gene is TRDV2, the J gene TRDJ1; D perhaps matches TRDD3 (6 bases). CDR1 is GEAIGNYY and CDR2 is EKD in the germline V gene. CDR3 length: 16 amino acids. CDR3 residues: CACDTVGGVSTDKPIF. CDR3 nucleotides: TGTGCCTGTGACACCGTCGGGGGAGTGTCCACCGATAAACCCATCTTT.

Turning to this clone: A junction end diverges from the germline sequence, so it may reflect a read error. In the same sample, other DNA sequences code for this CDR3. The rearrangement uses TRDV2 and TRDJ1, with D perhaps matching TRDD3 (6 bases). The CDR3 loop spans 15 amino acids. Germline CDR1 and CDR2: GEAIGNYY and EKD. The CDR3 coding sequence is TGTGCCTGCGACACCTTGGGGGTATACACCGATAAACTCATCTTT. Protein sequence: CACDTLGVYTDKLIF.

The chain employs TRDV2 and TRDJ1, with 7 bases lining up with TRDD3. The CDR3 has 13 amino acids. Germline V gives CDR1 GEAIGNYY, CDR2 EKD. The J segment lost 4 bases and the V segment lost 0 bases, leaving 1 base of the junction unmatched. CDR3 residues: CACDTWGYDKLIF. The CDR3 DNA reads as TGTGCCTGTGACACCTGGGGATACGATAAACTCATCTTT.

The genes are TRDV2 and TRDJ1; 11 nucleotides agree with TRDD3. With V trimmed by 1 base and J by 0 bases, 3 bases remained unmatched. CDR1 GEAIGNYY and CDR2 EKD come from the germline V gene. The CDR3 length is 16 residues. The CDR3 sequence is CACDTMGDTYTDKLIF. The DNA of the CDR3 is TGTGCCTGTGACACAATGGGGGATACGTACACCGATAAACTCATCTTT.

This clone was detected a few times. This chain uses TRDV2 with TRDJ1, with 10 bases aligning to TRDD3. The germline gives CDR1 GEAIGNYY, CDR2 EKD. This CDR3 has 18 residues. Trimming took 2 bases from V and 0 from J; bases not matched to a gene: 11. CDR3 protein: CACDKVLGDPSYTDKLIF. The DNA for the CDR3 is TGTGCCTGTGACAAAGTACTGGGGGATCCCTCGTACACCGATAAACTCATCTTT.

A word on this clone: Other DNA sequences in this specimen translate into the identical CDR3. The V and J genes are TRDV2 and TRDJ2; 9 positions match TRDD3. Germline-derived CDR1 and CDR2 are GEAIGNYY and EKD. After removal of 3 bases from V and 8 bases from J, the junction contained 12 bases not matched to a gene. This CDR3 is 16 amino acids long. The CDR3 here is CACDPLGDISWAQLFF. The CDR3 DNA sequence: TGTGCCTGTGACCCCTTGGGGGATATAAGTTGGGCACAACTCTTCTTT.

Remarks on this clone: At one boundary the junction diverges from the germline segment, which might be a read error. Different DNA sequences within this sample yield the same CDR3. This chain links TRDV2 with TRDJ1, with 9 positions matching TRDD3. This CDR3 is 19 amino acids long. The V gene's germline CDR1 is GEAIGNYY and CDR2 EKD. The CDR3 coding sequence is TGCGCCTGTGACGCCCTTCGAAGGCTGGGGGATTTTTACACCGATAAACTCATCTTT. This translates into CACDALRRLGDFYTDKLIF.

The CDR3 here is CACDTVGDTSLTAQLFF. As DNA, the CDR3 is TGTGCCTGTGACACCGTAGGGGATACATCTTTGACAGCACAACTCTTCTTT. This chain connects TRDV2 to TRDJ2; TRDD3 agrees at 8 bases. The CDR3 has 17 amino acids. Germline V CDR1 and CDR2: GEAIGNYY, EKD. With 0 bases clipped from V and 0 bases from J, the junction kept 5 bases outside the gene matches.

By its share, this clone is large. This CDR3 is also generated by other DNA sequences in the sample. The chain employs TRDV2 and TRDJ3, with 11 bases lining up with TRDD3. J was trimmed by 0 bases and V by 0 bases; bases with no gene match: 3. This CDR3 contains 19 residues. Per germline, CDR1 GEAIGNYY and CDR2 EKD. CDR3 sequence: CACDTVLGDSSWDTRQMFF. The CDR3 nucleotides are TGTGCCTGTGACACCGTACTGGGGGATAGCTCCTGGGACACCCGACAGATGTTTTTC.

This clone occurred a few times. The chain combines TRDV2 with TRDJ3; 13 bases line up with TRDD3. CDR1 and CDR2 (germline): GEAIGNYY, EKD. The junction had 11 bases not matched to a gene; V was cut back by 3 bases and J by 4 bases. This CDR3 spans 20 amino acids. CDR3: CACDPILGDTRGWDTRQMFF. The CDR3 coding sequence is TGTGCCTGTGACCCAATACTGGGGGATACGCGCGGATGGGACACCCGACAGATGTTTTTC.

V usage is TRDV2 and J usage is TRDJ1, with TRDD3 matching over 12 bases. The CDR3 is made up of 15 amino acids. V gave up 7 bases and J gave up 4 bases; unmatched junction bases: 9. The germline CDR1 and CDR2 sequences are GEAIGNYY and EKD. The CDR3 loop reads CACFLLGDTNDKLIF. The CDR3 DNA reads TGTGCCTGCTTCCTACTGGGGGATACTAACGATAAACTCATCTTT.

V is TRDV2 and J is TRDJ1, with 8 nucleotides matching TRDD3. The germline V gene has CDR1 GEAIGNYY and CDR2 EKD. Trimming cost V 0 bases and J 4 bases; bases outside gene matches: 6. The CDR3 spans 15 residues. The CDR3 nucleotides read TGTGCCTGTGACACCTTGGGGGATTATGACGATAAACTCATCTTT. Translating it yields CACDTLGDYDDKLIF.

On this clone itself: Given a much more abundant clone one base away, this may be a read error. In the same sample, other DNA sequences code for this CDR3. The rearrangement links TRDV2 to TRDJ1, with TRDD3 matching over 10 bases. Germline V gene data show CDR1 as GEAIGNYY and CDR2 as EKD. CDR3 length equals 15 residues. The V and J ends lost 0 bases and 5 bases, in that order; junction bases with no gene match: 5. The CDR3 DNA follows: TGTGCCTGTGACACCGTTGGGGGATACTTTGATAAACTCATCTTT. It translates to CACDTVGGYFDKLIF.

Details on this clone: Its ends do not fully match the called genes, so a read error is possible. The identical CDR3 is also encoded by other nucleotide sequences in the sample. The V call is TRDV1, the J call TRDJ1; 12 positions match TRDD3. The CDR3 loop spans 21 amino acids. Per the germline V gene, CDR1 is TSWWSYY and CDR2 is QGS. The CDR3 DNA is TGTGCTCTTGGGGATTTCCTAAGGGGGGTACTGGGGGATACTCGGACGGATAAACTAATCTTT. It is translated as CALGDFLRGVLGDTRTDKLIF.

This clone appeared a few times. Other DNA sequences in the sample encode the same CDR3. The J gene is TRDJ1, the V gene TRDV2, with TRDD3 identical over 9 bases. This CDR3 comprises 20 residues. V trimming: 3 bases; J trimming: 0 bases; junction bases outside the gene matches: 19. CDR1 is GEAIGNYY, CDR2 EKD, per germline. In DNA, the CDR3 is TGTGCCTGTGACCCACTACGAGCTGGGGGATCACGTCCGTACACCGATAAACTCATCTTT. This encodes CACDPLRAGGSRPYTDKLIF.

Only a few counts were recorded for this clone. Distinct nucleotide sequences in the sample also encode this CDR3. This chain links TRDV2 with TRDJ1, with D possibly matching TRDD3 (6 bases). Trimming shortened V by 3 bases and J by 5 bases, and 18 bases separated the two germline ends. Germline V CDR1 and CDR2: GEAIGNYY, EKD. This CDR3 is built from 15 residues. The CDR3 nucleotides read TGTGCCTGTGACCCGTTGGGGGCCACGCCTGATAAACTCATCTTT. It encodes CACDPLGATPDKLIF.

About this clone itself: A much larger clone lies a single base off, so this may be a read error. The rearrangement links TRDV2 to TRDJ1, with 8 bases fitting TRDD3. Germline CDR1 and CDR2: GEAIGNYY and EKD. This CDR3 is built from 20 residues. DNA for the CDR3: TGTGCCTGTGGCACCTTAATTGGTACTGGGGGTCAACGGACCACCGATAAACTCATCTTT. Protein product: CACGTLIGTGGQRTTDKLIF.

For this clone: Other nucleotide sequences in the sample specify the same CDR3. This chain connects TRDV2 to TRDJ1; TRDD3 aligns across 7 bases. The germline CDR1 and CDR2 sequences are GEAIGNYY and EKD. CDR3 size: 20 residues. Germline trimming cut 0 bases from V and 0 bases from J; bases unmatched to any gene: 18. The CDR3 reads CACDTLLSGGLATYTDKLIF. CDR3 coding DNA: TGTGCCTGTGACACCCTTTTGAGTGGGGGACTGGCCACTTACACCGATAAACTCATCTTT.

The chain combines TRDV2 with TRDJ1; 12 positions agree with TRDD3. Germline loops: CDR1 GEAIGNYY, CDR2 EKD. CDR3 length equals 19 residues. Germline trimming cut 5 bases from V and 3 bases from J; bases unmatched to any gene: 18. The chain's CDR3 is CACGTNTGGYFLLPDKLIF. CDR3 nucleotide sequence: TGTGCCTGTGGCACGAATACTGGGGGATACTTCCTTCTACCCGATAAACTCATCTTT.

As concerns this clone: The same CDR3 can be traced to other DNA sequences in this sample. The chain carries TRDV2 and TRDJ1; the match to TRDD3 covers 11 bases. J lost 4 bases, V lost 0 bases, and 9 bases had no gene match. CDR1 is GEAIGNYY, CDR2 EKD, per germline. The CDR3 has 17 residues. The CDR3 protein is CACDTVGGGGYDDKLIF. The CDR3 DNA follows: TGTGCCTGTGACACCGTGGGGGGTGGGGGATACGACGATAAACTCATCTTT.

This clone was seen a few times. Other nucleotide sequences in the sample specify the same CDR3. The V and J genes are TRDV2 and TRDJ1; TRDD3 aligns across 9 bases. This CDR3 has 17 residues. The V segment lost 3 bases and the J segment 2 bases; nucleotides outside the gene matches: 12. CDR1 is GEAIGNYY, CDR2 EKD, per germline. CDR3: CACDELRGYGGTDKLIF. CDR3 DNA sequence: TGTGCCTGTGACGAGTTAAGGGGATACGGAGGAACCGATAAACTCATCTTT.

This clone was counted only a few times. One end of the junction fails to match germline, which may point to a read error. DNA of the CDR3: TGTGCCTGTGACCGCCTTTCTGGGGGACAGGGGTACACCGATAAACCCATCTTT. Amino acids: CACDRLSGGQGYTDKPIF. The V and J genes are TRDV2 and TRDJ1; TRDD3 matches at 8 bases. In germline, CDR1 is GEAIGNYY, CDR2 EKD. This CDR3 has 18 residues.

The sample holds a few counts of this clone. This chain joins TRDV2 and TRDJ1, with 10 bases fitting TRDD3. Germline CDR1 GEAIGNYY, CDR2 EKD. The CDR3 loop spans 18 amino acids. V trimming: 0 bases; J trimming: 0 bases; junction bases outside the gene matches: 9. CDR3 sequence: CACDTLFGGYSYTDKLIF. CDR3 nucleotides: TGTGCCTGTGACACCCTCTTTGGGGGATACTCGTACACCGATAAACTCATCTTT.

The gene calls are TRDV2 and TRDJ1, with 8 bases fitting TRDD3. The CDR3 runs to 17 residues. The ends lost 4 bases at V and 0 bases at J; junction bases unmatched: 12. The germline gives CDR1 GEAIGNYY, CDR2 EKD. CDR3 bases: TGTGCCTGTGAGACTATGGGGGATTCCCCGTACACCGATAAACTCATCTTT. Amino acids: CACETMGDSPYTDKLIF.